The next 28 T cell receptor beta chains were all read from a single sample in a study of T cell changes during pregnancy in multiple sclerosis. Sequencing was performed with immunoSEQ multiplex PCR; in TCRdb, only in-frame clones are kept and a portion is missing. The sample holds some 60,000 clones; approximately 91% are singletons and the top ten take about 0.76%. The sample here was CD4+ T cells from peripheral blood mononuclear cells, taken in the first trimester of pregnancy. Receptors originate from a female donor with multiple sclerosis, enrolled in a pregnancy study.

This CDR3 reads CAGGLAGTDTQYF. The CDR3 nucleotides read TGTGCCGGAGGACTAGCGGGGACAGATACGCAGTATTTT. This rearrangement joins TRBV7-2 to TRBJ2-3; 12 nucleotides align to TRBD2. Unmatched junction bases numbered 3, after V lost 11 bases and J lost 3 bases. Germline V gene lookup returns CDR1 SGHTA and CDR2 FQGNSA. The CDR3 is 13 residues long.

J is TRBJ2-5 and V is TRBV12-5, with a possible D match to TRBD2 (6 bases). Trimming removed 5 bases at V and 5 bases at J, with 12 bases between. CDR3 length: 13 residues. Germline CDR1 and CDR2: LGHNT and FRNRAP. CDR3 sequence: CASGPPAGETQYF. The CDR3 region has the DNA TGTGCTAGTGGTCCCCCAGCGGGCGAGACCCAGTACTTC.

This chain uses TRBV6-6 with TRBJ1-1; 7 bases fit TRBD1. This CDR3 comprises 14 residues. V lost 2 bases to trimming and J lost 4 bases; unmatched junction nucleotides: 4. Germline CDR1 is MNHNY and CDR2 is SVGAGI (reference sequence). CDR3 sequence: CASSYEGQFTEAFF. The CDR3 DNA reads as TGTGCCAGCAGTTACGAGGGACAGTTCACTGAAGCTTTCTTT.

V and J are TRBV7-3 and TRBJ1-2; 8 nucleotides match TRBD1. Trimming cost V 5 bases and J 6 bases; bases outside gene matches: 14. This CDR3 contains 16 residues. Germline CDR1 reads SGHTA; CDR2 reads FQGTGA. In DNA, the CDR3 is TGTGCCAGCAGCCCCCGGGCAGGGGGCGTCGGCGATGGCTACACCTTC. It is translated as CASSPRAGGVGDGYTF.

The chain carries TRBV18 and TRBJ2-1; 11 bases agree with TRBD1. Germline V CDR1 and CDR2: KGHSH, LQKENI. V dropped 2 bases and J dropped 4; count of bases not matched to a gene: 1. The CDR3 contains 15 residues. The CDR3 DNA follows: TGTGCCAGCTCACCAGGGACAGGGGGGTACAATGAGCAGTTCTTC. Its translation: CASSPGTGGYNEQFF.

This chain uses TRBV7-8 with TRBJ2-5; D is possibly TRBD2 (7 bases). V lost 5 bases, J lost 6 bases, and 19 bases lay in between. The CDR3 contains 15 residues. Germline values: CDR1 SGHVS, CDR2 FQNEAQ. Here the CDR3 reads CASSPRGGRAKTQYF. CDR3 DNA sequence: TGTGCCAGCAGCCCGAGGGGGGGCAGGGCAAAGACCCAGTACTTC.

The gene calls are TRBV7-3 and TRBJ1-6; unclear D gene. Germline V CDR1 and CDR2: SGHTA, FQGTGA. CDR3 size: 13 residues. V gave up 5 bases and J gave up 8 bases, with 10 bases separating them. This chain's CDR3 is CASSLVFDSPLHF. CDR3 sequence (DNA): TGTGCCAGCAGCCTAGTCTTTGATTCACCCCTCCACTTT.

This chain joins TRBV4-3 and TRBJ1-2, with 8 bases aligning to TRBD1. From germline, CDR1 is LGHNA and CDR2 YSLEER. V was clipped by 3 bases and J by 0 bases; unmatched bases: 6. The CDR3 length is 16 residues. CDR3 residues: CASSHFTGGTNYGYTF. CDR3 in DNA: TGCGCCAGCAGCCATTTCACAGGGGGGACTAACTATGGCTACACCTTC.

The V gene is TRBV4-1, the J gene TRBJ2-7; D not certain. Trimming cost V 0 bases and J 2 bases, with 5 bases left between them. This CDR3 contains 13 residues. Germline assignment: CDR1 MGHRA and CDR2 YSYEKL. The CDR3 sequence is CASSQETAYEQYF. For the CDR3, the DNA is TGCGCCAGCAGCCAAGAAACGGCCTACGAGCAGTACTTC.

The chain employs TRBV5-1 and TRBJ2-3, with D possibly matching TRBD2 (5 bases). Germline lookup yields CDR1 SGHRS and CDR2 YFSETQ. This CDR3 comprises 12 residues. V was shortened by 4 bases and J by 6 bases, with 9 bases between the two germline ends. CDR3 DNA: TGCGCCAGCAGCCCACTAGGGGATACGCAGTATTTT. Translated, it gives CASSPLGDTQYF.

V is TRBV9 and J is TRBJ1-1, with D unclear. Germline V gene sequence: CDR1 SGDLS, CDR2 YYNGEE. Between the trimmed V and J ends, which lost 0 bases and 5 bases, there was a span of 11 bases. The CDR3 runs 14 residues. Written as DNA, the CDR3 is TGTGCCAGCAGCGTAGTCCGGGGAGTGACTGAAGCTTTCTTT. Residues: CASSVVRGVTEAFF.

The chain uses TRBV5-1 and TRBJ2-2, with 10 positions matching TRBD1. Germline V gene lookup returns CDR1 SGHRS and CDR2 YFSETQ. This CDR3 spans 16 amino acids. The V gene end was trimmed by 3 bases and the J gene end by 6 bases; junction bases not matched to a gene: 8. The CDR3 DNA sequence: TGCGCCAGCAGCTCGGACAGGGGGAACTTGGCCGGGGAGCTGTTTTTT. As protein: CASSSDRGNLAGELFF.

This chain uses TRBV19 with TRBJ2-1, with D possibly TRBD2 on 5 matching bases. With 2 bases removed from V and 4 bases from J, the gap between germline ends came to 15 bases. The CDR3 has 16 amino acids. Germline CDR1 is LNHDA and CDR2 is SQIVND (reference sequence). This CDR3 is CASSIPPGSAYNEQFF. CDR3 bases: TGTGCCAGTAGTATACCCCCGGGGTCAGCTTACAATGAGCAGTTCTTC.

In DNA, the CDR3 is TGTGCCAGCAGAGGTCTAGCGGGGGGCACCGGGGAGCTGTTTTTT. Its protein is CASRGLAGGTGELFF. The genes are TRBV2 and TRBJ2-2, with 11 positions matching TRBD2. There are 15 residues in the CDR3. Germline V gene sequence: CDR1 SNHLY, CDR2 FYNNEI. Trimming removed 6 bases from V and 4 bases from J; junction bases left unmatched: 4.

This clone was observed a handful of times. The J gene is TRBJ1-1, the V gene TRBV9; no definite D call. Trimming cost V 0 bases and J 4 bases, with 10 bases left between them. Germline loops: CDR1 SGDLS, CDR2 YYNGEE. There are 14 residues in the CDR3. CDR3 sequence reads: CASSVDPRVTEAFF. The CDR3 DNA reads as TGTGCCAGCAGCGTAGATCCAAGAGTCACTGAAGCTTTCTTT.

CDR3 nucleotide sequence: TGCGCCAGCAGCCCAGGGGACAGGGTAAACACTGAAGCTTTCTTT. Translated, it gives CASSPGDRVNTEAFF. V usage is TRBV4-3 and J usage is TRBJ1-1, with 9 positions matching TRBD1. From germline, CDR1 is LGHNA and CDR2 YSLEER. Losses at the gene ends were 4 bases for V and 2 bases for J; bases not matched to a gene: 5. The CDR3 covers 15 residues.

The chain joins TRBV9 to TRBJ2-2; TRBD2 might be the D (6 bases). Germline V gene data show CDR1 as SGDLS and CDR2 as YYNGEE. Trimming cost V 3 bases and J 3 bases, with 18 bases left between them. This CDR3 has 17 residues. DNA for the CDR3: TGTGCCAGCAGCGGGCGGGACTCGGGGGTAGACACCGGGGAGCTGTTTTTT. Amino acid sequence: CASSGRDSGVDTGELFF.

The chain links TRBV7-9 to TRBJ1-2; D not certain. Germline lookup yields CDR1 SEHNR and CDR2 FQNEAQ (reference sequence). Trimming removed 1 base from V and 4 bases from J, with 4 bases in between. The CDR3 runs to 12 residues. CDR3 amino acids: CASSLDFYGYTF. CDR3 DNA sequence: TGTGCCAGCAGCTTAGACTTCTATGGCTACACCTTC.

The chain recombines TRBV6-1 with TRBJ1-1; 9 bases are a match to TRBD1. Losses at the gene ends were 3 bases for V and 2 bases for J; bases not matched to a gene: 7. The CDR3 is made up of 16 amino acids. Germline assignment: CDR1 MNHNS and CDR2 SASEGT. CDR3 protein: CASSDRTGVINTEAFF. In nucleotides, the CDR3 is TGTGCCAGCAGTGATCGGACAGGGGTGATAAACACTGAAGCTTTCTTT.

V is TRBV14 and J is TRBJ1-2; TRBD1 agrees at 9 bases. CDR1 and CDR2 (germline): SGHDN, FVKESK. V dropped 2 bases and J dropped 2; count of bases not matched to a gene: 3. The CDR3 runs to 15 residues. DNA for the CDR3: TGTGCCAGCAGCCAACGACAGGGGGGGAACTATGGCTACACCTTC. The encoded protein is CASSQRQGGNYGYTF.

The chain carries TRBV29-1 and TRBJ2-7; D might be TRBD2 (5 bases). The CDR3 has 12 amino acids. The germline V gene encodes CDR1 SQVTM and CDR2 ANQGSEA. The V end lost 7 bases, the J end lost 3 bases, and 13 bases lay between the germline ends. CDR3 DNA sequence: TGCAGCGGGACCGCGGGCAGCTACGAGCAGTACTTC. This gives the protein CSGTAGSYEQYF.

The rearrangement joins TRBV9 to TRBJ2-1; TRBD1 might be the D (6 bases). The germline V gene encodes CDR1 SGDLS and CDR2 YYNGEE. This CDR3 contains 15 residues. V lost 0 bases and J lost 2, with 9 bases in between. DNA for the CDR3: TGTGCCAGCAGCGTAGCTGCAGGGGCCTACAATGAGCAGTTCTTC. Translation gives CASSVAAGAYNEQFF.

This chain connects TRBV19 to TRBJ2-5; D gene ambiguous. The CDR3 runs 13 residues. The ends were cut back, 3 bases at V and 5 bases at J, with 10 bases in the middle. From germline, CDR1 is LNHDA and CDR2 SQIVND (reference sequence). As DNA, the CDR3 is TGTGCCAGTAGTATTAGTGTCCGCGAGACCCAGTACTTC. Protein: CASSISVRETQYF.

The chain links TRBV2 to TRBJ1-1, with D unresolved. V was clipped by 6 bases and J by 7 bases, with 15 bases between them. Per germline, CDR1 SNHLY and CDR2 FYNNEI. The CDR3 length is 13 residues. CDR3 loop: CASSRSTNGEAFF. CDR3 DNA: TGTGCCAGCAGCCGCAGCACTAACGGTGAAGCTTTCTTT.

The rearrangement links TRBV29-1 to TRBJ1-2; D gene ambiguous. The CDR3 totals 13 residues. V shed 4 bases and J shed 3 bases, with 12 bases lying between them. Germline V gene lookup returns CDR1 SQVTM and CDR2 ANQGSEA. CDR3 bases: TGCAGCGTTGCAACGAGGATAGACTATGGCTACACCTTC. Encoded protein: CSVATRIDYGYTF.

This chain uses TRBV6-5 with TRBJ1-1; 7 bases match TRBD1. Trimming removed 7 bases from V and 4 bases from J; junction bases left unmatched: 6. The CDR3 has 13 residues. Germline CDR1 and CDR2: MNHEY and SVGAGI. CDR3 residues: CASINRGATEAFF. CDR3 bases: TGTGCCAGCATCAACAGGGGAGCCACTGAAGCTTTCTTT.

The chain joins TRBV5-1 to TRBJ2-2; tentative D call: TRBD2 (6 bases). This CDR3 spans 13 amino acids. V lost 2 bases to trimming and J lost 6 bases, with 8 bases between them. CDR1 and CDR2 from the germline V gene are SGHRS and YFSETQ. The CDR3 is CASSLTSSGELFF. The CDR3, as DNA: TGCGCCAGCAGCTTAACTAGCTCCGGGGAGCTGTTTTTT.

The chain recombines TRBV30 with TRBJ1-5; 7 bases agree with TRBD1. From germline, CDR1 is GTSNPN and CDR2 SVGIG (reference sequence). Trimming removed 0 bases from V and 4 bases from J; junction bases left unmatched: 3. This CDR3 spans 14 amino acids. This chain's CDR3 is CAWSVGTDNQPQHF. The DNA for the CDR3 is TGTGCCTGGAGTGTAGGGACAGATAATCAGCCCCAGCATTTT. Based on the CDR3 plus reference TRBV30 and TRBJ1-5, the full variable domain is SQTIHQWPATLVQPVGSPLSLECTVEGTSNPNLYWYRQAAGRGLQLLFYSVGIGQISSEVPQNLSASRPQDRQFILSSKKLLLSDSGFYLCAWSVGTDNQPQHFGDGTRLSIL.